These 19 T cell receptor beta chains originate from one sample sequenced in a study of blood T cell repertoires in COVID-19. The assay was immunoSEQ multiplex PCR, and TCRdb's table has in-frame clones only and misses some. The table records more than 15,000 clones, approximately 86% of them present only once. Sequenced sample: peripheral blood. The receptors were gathered from a human donor in a cohort sampled during active COVID-19. The donor label of this sample is uncertain.

The chain links TRBV25-1 to TRBJ1-1; TRBD1 aligns across 8 bases. CDR3 size: 18 residues. Losses at the gene ends were 3 bases for V and 4 bases for J; bases not matched to a gene: 16. The germline CDR1 and CDR2 sequences are MGHDK and SYGVNS. The CDR3 loop reads CASSDRYTHHRGCTEAFF. In DNA, the CDR3 is TGTGCCAGCAGTGACCGATATACTCATCACAGGGGGTGCACTGAAGCTTTCTTT.

The chain combines TRBV29-1 with TRBJ1-2; 8 bases agree with TRBD1. With 3 bases clipped from V and 2 bases from J, the junction kept 11 bases outside the gene matches. CDR1 and CDR2 from the germline V gene are SQVTM and ANQGSEA. The CDR3 loop spans 16 amino acids. The CDR3, as DNA: TGCAGCGTTGATGGATACCGGGACAGGCAGAACTATGGCTACACCTTC. It translates to CSVDGYRDRQNYGYTF.

The rearrangement joins TRBV2 to TRBJ2-1; 9 nucleotides match TRBD1. The CDR3 has 14 amino acids. Losses at the gene ends were 8 bases for V and 0 bases for J; bases not matched to a gene: 2. Germline CDR1 and CDR2: SNHLY and FYNNEI. As DNA, the CDR3 is TGTGCCAGCGGGGGACAGGGCTCCTACAATGAGCAGTTCTTC. Protein sequence: CASGGQGSYNEQFF.

This sequence joins TRBV6-5 and TRBJ2-3; 7 nucleotides match TRBD1. The germline gives CDR1 MNHEY, CDR2 SVGAGI. V was clipped by 7 bases and J by 0 bases; unmatched bases: 7. The CDR3 is 15 amino acids. The CDR3, as DNA: TGTGCCAGCACCCCGCGGACAGGTAGCACAGATACGCAGTATTTT. It is translated as CASTPRTGSTDTQYF.

The J gene is TRBJ2-3, the V gene TRBV6-1; 9 bases map to TRBD1. Trimming removed 3 bases from V and 5 bases from J; junction bases left unmatched: 3. CDR1 is MNHNS, CDR2 SASEGT, per germline. The CDR3 is 14 residues long. The CDR3 sequence: CASSDPTGGDTQYF. The CDR3 DNA follows: TGTGCCAGCAGTGATCCGACAGGGGGAGATACGCAGTATTTT.

This clone was counted only a few times. V is TRBV24-1 and J is TRBJ2-2; TRBD2 matches 8 bases. Germline V gene sequence: CDR1 KGHDR, CDR2 SFDVKD. The J segment lost 6 bases and the V segment lost 4 bases, leaving 3 bases of the junction unmatched. The CDR3 sequence is 14 residues long. The CDR3 reads CATSESGRPGELFF. In DNA, the CDR3 is TGTGCCACCAGTGAGAGCGGGAGACCCGGGGAGCTGTTTTTT.

J is TRBJ2-3 and V is TRBV7-6, with D possibly matching TRBD1 (6 bases). Trimming cost V 5 bases and J 2 bases, with 11 bases left between them. The CDR3 spans 14 residues. Germline V gives CDR1 SGHVS, CDR2 FNYEAQ. The CDR3 region is CASSERTVTDTQYF. In DNA, the CDR3 is TGTGCCAGCAGCGAAAGGACAGTCACAGATACGCAGTATTTT.

The sample holds a few counts of this clone. V is TRBV7-9 and J is TRBJ2-3; the D gene is possibly TRBD1 (6 bases). The ends were cut back, 5 bases at V and 4 bases at J, with 13 bases in the middle. This CDR3 spans 14 amino acids. Germline lookup yields CDR1 SEHNR and CDR2 FQNEAQ (reference sequence). CDR3 protein: CASSPRGTPDTQYF. CDR3 DNA sequence: TGTGCCAGCAGCCCTAGGGGGACCCCAGATACGCAGTATTTT.

The chain couples TRBV5-5 to TRBJ1-1; the match to TRBD1 covers 7 bases. The CDR3 sequence is 13 residues long. Looked up from germline, CDR1 is SGHKS and CDR2 is YYEKEE (reference sequence). The J segment lost 3 bases and the V segment lost 5 bases, leaving 4 bases of the junction unmatched. CDR3 sequence reads: CASSYTGDTEAFF. The DNA for the CDR3 is TGTGCCAGCAGTTACACAGGGGACACTGAAGCTTTCTTT.

The chain combines TRBV2 with TRBJ1-1; weak D call: TRBD1 (5 bases). V shed 7 bases and J shed 8 bases, with 14 bases lying between them. CDR3 length: 12 residues. From germline, CDR1 is SNHLY and CDR2 FYNNEI. CDR3 loop: CASTTRGGEAFF. Written as DNA, the CDR3 is TGTGCCAGCACCACCCGGGGGGGAGAAGCTTTCTTT.

V usage is TRBV15 and J usage is TRBJ2-1, with 8 positions matching TRBD2. CDR3 size: 17 residues. Germline lookup yields CDR1 LNHNV and CDR2 YYDKDF (reference sequence). V shed 0 bases, J shed 7 bases, and the junction held 11 bases outside the gene matches. The chain's CDR3 is CATSRDSTAGVRNEQFF. The CDR3, as DNA: TGTGCCACCAGCAGAGATTCTACAGCGGGAGTCAGGAATGAGCAGTTCTTC.

The chain recombines TRBV24-1 with TRBJ2-7, with D hard to call. The CDR3 contains 14 residues. Between the trimmed V and J ends, which lost 9 bases and 3 bases, there was a span of 17 bases. Per the germline V gene, CDR1 is KGHDR and CDR2 is SFDVKD. Written as DNA, the CDR3 is TGTGCCACCCCCCCCACAGCATCCAACTACGAGCAGTACTTC. It specifies CATPPTASNYEQYF.

The chain links TRBV7-9 to TRBJ2-3, with D unclear. CDR1 is SEHNR and CDR2 is FQNEAQ in the germline V gene (reference sequence). The V end was cut by 2 bases, the J end by 6 bases, with 9 bases between. The CDR3 is 13 residues long. The CDR3 DNA reads as TGTGCCAGCAGCTTAACCGCTACGGATACGCAGTATTTT. Its protein product is CASSLTATDTQYF.

V gene TRBV11-2 combines with J gene TRBJ2-7; D might be TRBD1 (5 bases). The V gene lost 5 bases and the J gene lost 3 bases, with 11 bases spanning the gap. Germline-derived CDR1 and CDR2 are SGHAT and FQNNGV. This CDR3 has 13 residues. Here the CDR3 DNA reads TGTGCCAGCAGCCAGTCGACAGACTACGAGCAGTACTTC. It translates to CASSQSTDYEQYF.

The chain employs TRBV2 and TRBJ2-7; the D gene is possibly TRBD2 (6 bases). This CDR3 has 15 residues. Germline values: CDR1 SNHLY, CDR2 FYNNEI. Between the trimmed V and J ends, which lost 11 bases and 7 bases, there was a span of 27 bases. This CDR3 reads CAASLSSGYRGEQYF. CDR3 coding DNA: TGTGCCGCATCCCTCTCCAGCGGGTACCGAGGGGAGCAGTACTTC.

Only a few counts were recorded for this clone. The chain recombines TRBV6-5 with TRBJ1-1; a weak D match, TRBD1 (6 bases). V gave up 10 bases and J gave up 1 base, with 13 bases separating them. The V gene's germline CDR1 is MNHEY and CDR2 SVGAGI. The CDR3 loop spans 13 amino acids. This CDR3 is CATWDKRNTEAFF. The CDR3 nucleotides are TGTGCCACTTGGGACAAAAGGAACACTGAAGCTTTCTTT.

V gene TRBV9 combines with J gene TRBJ2-3; 11 bases map to TRBD2. Germline V gives CDR1 SGDLS, CDR2 YYNGEE. V was pared by 1 base and J by 4 bases, with 8 bases of the junction left unmatched. The CDR3 is 17 residues long. The CDR3 coding sequence is TGTGCCAGCAGCGTACTTGGTCTAGCGGGAGGCTCAGATACGCAGTATTTT. The encoded protein is CASSVLGLAGGSDTQYF.

The chain carries TRBV10-3 and TRBJ2-1; 9 bases line up with TRBD1. The CDR3 spans 15 residues. Trimming removed 5 bases from V and 7 bases from J; junction bases left unmatched: 9. Germline V gene data show CDR1 as ENHRY and CDR2 as SYGVKD. The CDR3 loop reads CAISTGQGRLNEQFF. Written as DNA, the CDR3 is TGTGCCATCAGTACGGGACAGGGTCGGCTAAATGAGCAGTTCTTC.

This chain links TRBV24-1 with TRBJ2-3, with 7 nucleotides matching TRBD2. This CDR3 contains 14 residues. The germline gives CDR1 KGHDR, CDR2 SFDVKD. J gave up 6 bases and V 7 bases, and 9 bases lay outside the gene matches. The CDR3 spells CATSEWGGRDTQYF. CDR3 DNA: TGTGCCACCAGCGAGTGGGGGGGTAGGGATACGCAGTATTTT.